This is a list of T cell receptor beta chains from one sample in a study of cytomegalovirus exposure and HLA in healthy donors. The repertoire was sequenced with immunoSEQ multiplex PCR; TCRdb's copy has only in-frame clones and lacks some. Of 300,000 to 450,000 clones listed, 86% are singletons. The specimen sequenced was PBMCs. The receptors were gathered from a woman under 30 in good health and CMV-seronegative. CDR3s include the opening cysteine and the closing phenylalanine or tryptophan. D genes are given only for firm matches. Clone size, where shown, is once, few, many, or a class for clones that have expanded.

>.|.|TRBV2|TRBJ2-5
CASKGQGFETQYF
TGTGCCAGCAAGGGGCAGGGGTTCGAGACCCAGTACTTC
>TRBD1|.|TRBV27|TRBJ2-5
CASSQTGAGRETQYF
TGTGCCAGCAGTCAAACAGGGGCAGGAAGAGAGACCCAGTACTTC
>TRBD1|.|TRBV30|TRBJ2-7
CAWSADRGGGYEQYF
TGTGCCTGGAGCGCAGACAGGGGTGGTGGCTACGAGCAGTACTTC
>TRBD2|.|TRBV5-4|TRBJ2-5
CASSDRAGEETQYF
TGTGCCAGCAGCGATAGAGCGGGGGAAGAGACCCAGTACTTC
>TRBD1|once|TRBV19|TRBJ2-3
CASSRDRRTDTQYF
TGTGCCAGTAGCCGGGACAGGCGGACAGATACGCAGTATTTT
>TRBD2|.|TRBV6-5|TRBJ2-7
CASSYGAGANYEQYF
TGTGCCAGCAGTTACGGGGCGGGAGCGAACTACGAGCAGTACTTC
>TRBD2|.|TRBV6-5|TRBJ2-7
CASSLRTSGYEQYF
TGTGCCAGCAGCCTACGGACTAGCGGCTACGAGCAGTACTTC
>.|.|TRBV6-1|TRBJ1-2
CASSPHREIRGYTF
TGTGCCAGCAGTCCCCACAGGGAGATTCGCGGCTACACCTTC
>.|.|TRBV27|TRBJ2-2
CASRPGSAGELFF
TGTGCCAGCAGGCCAGGGTCTGCCGGGGAGCTGTTTTTT
>TRBD2|.|TRBV5-1|TRBJ2-7
CASSPETSGGEQYF
TGCGCCAGCAGCCCCGAGACTAGCGGAGGAGAGCAGTACTTC
>TRBD2|.|TRBV7-2|TRBJ2-1
CASSFSGSSYNEQFF
TGTGCCAGCAGCTTTAGCGGGAGCTCCTACAATGAGCAGTTCTTC
>TRBD2|.|TRBV7-9|TRBJ2-3
CASIHSGSTDTQYF
TGTGCCAGCATCCATAGCGGGAGCACAGATACGCAGTATTTT
>.|.|TRBV1|TRBJ2-3
CTSSQDRSAAGNTDTQYF
TGCACCAGCAGCCAAGATCGAAGTGCAGCGGGGAACACAGATACGCAGTATTTT
>.|.|TRBV6-1|TRBJ2-3
CASSELGGASTDTQYF
TGTGCCAGCAGTGAGTTAGGGGGTGCTAGCACAGATACGCAGTATTTT
>.|.|TRBV6-4|TRBJ1-1
CASSPQGNTEAFF
TGTGCCAGCAGTCCACAGGGAAATACTGAAGCTTTCTTT
>TRBD1|few|TRBV27|TRBJ1-1
CASSLDRGRTEAFF
TGTGCCAGCAGTTTGGACAGGGGGCGGACTGAAGCTTTCTTT
>.|.|TRBV6-5|TRBJ2-1
CASSYSGQNNEQFF
TGTGCCAGCAGTTACTCCGGACAGAACAATGAGCAGTTCTTC
>.|.|TRBV6-1|TRBJ1-1
CASSETLGGGGAFF
TGTGCCAGCAGTGAAACGCTCGGTGGGGGGGGAGCTTTCTTT
>.|.|TRBV6-5|TRBJ2-6
CASRSGGPGANVLTF
TGTGCCAGCAGGTCAGGGGGGCCTGGGGCCAACGTCCTGACTTTC
>TRBD2|.|TRBV2|TRBJ2-5
CASARSGGLGWETQYF
TGTGCCAGCGCGAGGAGCGGGGGCCTTGGGTGGGAGACCCAGTACTTC
>.|.|TRBV27|TRBJ1-3
CAAKALSGNTIYF
TGTGCCGCCAAAGCCCTCTCTGGAAACACCATATATTTT
>TRBD1|.|TRBV28|TRBJ2-7
CASSLGTARFEQYF
TGTGCCAGCAGTTTAGGGACAGCCCGTTTCGAGCAGTACTTC
>TRBD1|.|TRBV27|TRBJ1-4
CASSLLYRGEKLFF
TGTGCCAGCAGTTTATTGTACAGGGGAGAAAAACTGTTTTTT
>.|.|TRBV5-1|TRBJ2-3
CASSLAGSSSTDTQYF
TGCGCCAGCAGCTTGGCGGGGAGCTCTAGCACAGATACGCAGTATTTT
>.|.|TRBV4-1|TRBJ1-1
CASSQRQGTEAFF
TGCGCCAGCAGCCAACGGCAGGGCACTGAAGCTTTCTTT
>.|few|TRBV2|TRBJ2-5
CASSRQISQETQYF
TGTGCCAGCAGCCGCCAAATTTCCCAGGAGACCCAGTACTTC
>.|.|TRBV27|TRBJ2-5
CASSFGGLGVQETQYF
TGTGCCAGCAGTTTCGGAGGGCTAGGAGTGCAAGAGACCCAGTACTTC
>TRBD1|.|TRBV7-9|TRBJ1-4
CASSLVTGTGEKLFF
TGTGCCAGCAGCTTAGTCACCGGGACAGGGGAAAAACTGTTTTTT
>.|.|TRBV5-6|TRBJ2-3
CASSPRSSSITDTQYF
TGTGCCAGCAGCCCGCGGTCTTCATCGATCACAGATACGCAGTATTTT
>.|.|TRBV18|TRBJ2-2
CASSSQSTLNTGELFF
TGTGCCAGCTCATCTCAGTCCACCTTGAACACCGGGGAGCTGTTTTTT
>.|.|TRBV5-4|TRBJ2-7
CASSGPLDYPPYEQYF
TGTGCCAGCAGCGGCCCCTTAGACTATCCTCCCTACGAGCAGTACTTC
>.|.|TRBV10-1|TRBJ1-6
CASSRESASNNSPLHF
TGCGCCAGCAGCCGGGAATCCGCCTCAAATAATTCACCCCTCCACTTT
>TRBD2|.|TRBV7-9|TRBJ2-7
CASSDRGGVNEQYF
TGTGCCAGCAGCGACCGCGGGGGGGTCAACGAGCAGTACTTC
>TRBD2|.|TRBV19|TRBJ2-1
CASSIDSGSPYNEQFF
TGTGCCAGTAGTATAGATAGCGGGAGCCCCTACAATGAGCAGTTCTTC
>.|.|TRBV27|TRBJ2-7
CASSWGDSYEQYF
TGTGCCAGCAGCTGGGGGGACAGCTACGAGCAGTACTTC
>TRBD1|.|TRBV5-1|TRBJ1-3
CASSLNLQGAGNTIYF
TGCGCCAGCAGCTTGAATTTGCAGGGGGCCGGAAACACCATATATTTT
>TRBD2|.|TRBV10-3|TRBJ2-5
CAISGGGGSQETQYF
TGTGCCATCAGTGGAGGCGGGGGGTCCCAAGAGACCCAGTACTTC
>TRBD2|.|TRBV6-1|TRBJ2-7
CASSEVAGVTYEQYF
TGTGCCAGCAGTGAGGTAGCGGGGGTCACCTACGAGCAGTACTTC
>.|.|TRBV30|TRBJ1-2
CAWTPGRGYGYTF
TGTGCCTGGACCCCCGGCCGGGGCTATGGCTACACCTTC
>TRBD2|.|TRBV27|TRBJ2-1
CASSLVIGGGQFF
TGTGCCAGCAGCCTTGTTATAGGCGGGGGACAGTTCTTC
>TRBD1|.|TRBV6-1|TRBJ1-5
CASSGQGSNQPQHF
TGTGCCAGCAGTGGACAGGGGAGCAATCAGCCCCAGCATTTT